The TCR beta chain described here comes from a study of blood T cell repertoires in COVID-19. Looked up from germline, CDR1 is MNHEY and CDR2 is SVGAGI. The CDR3 spans 15 residues. In the source study's methods: Amplifying reference gene primers gave estimates of nucleated cell counts. Libraries were prepared by immunoSEQ multiplex PCR; TCRdb keeps only in-frame clonotypes and omits some of them. The V and J calls and clone size are taken from that table; D and trimming were inferred from the DNA. The table shows 30,000 to 45,000 clones, with just under 80% occurring only once. Notes on this clone: At one end, the junction sequence differs from germline, possibly due to a read error.

The chain carries TRBV6-5 and TRBJ2-7; 9 nucleotides line up with TRBD1. The sequence was obtained from a man aged 60 to 75 with acute or convalescent COVID-19. Sequencing input: peripheral blood. The CDR3 here is CASSPAGTGPTKGDF. CDR3 bases: TGTGCCAGCAGTCCAGCCGGGACAGGGCCGACGAAGGGGGACTTC.